The clone carrying this T cell receptor (beta chain) was counted ten times or more. TCRdb re-called clones from the PCR reads using MiXCR. There are about 22,000 clones in the sample; more than 14% occur only once, and approximately 14% lies in the top ten. This sample was included in a study of metastatic and nonmetastatic thyroid tumors. Among the patients, none had received any treatment before thyroid surgery. V lost 6 bases to trimming and J lost 10 bases; unmatched junction nucleotides: 11. Germline V gene sequence: CDR1 LNHDA, CDR2 SQIVND (reference sequence). The CDR3 extends over 13 amino acids.

The clonotype was recovered from a female donor with papillary thyroid cancer or a benign thyroid nodule (not recorded which). Some clones in this sample may be carry-over from other donors' samples. J is TRBJ1-1 and V is TRBV19, with 7 nucleotides matching TRBD1. Material for sequencing was tumor tissue. The DNA for the CDR3 is TGTGCCAGTAGCCCCGGACAGGCGATACGAGCTTTCTTT. This sequence encodes CASSPGQAIRAFF.